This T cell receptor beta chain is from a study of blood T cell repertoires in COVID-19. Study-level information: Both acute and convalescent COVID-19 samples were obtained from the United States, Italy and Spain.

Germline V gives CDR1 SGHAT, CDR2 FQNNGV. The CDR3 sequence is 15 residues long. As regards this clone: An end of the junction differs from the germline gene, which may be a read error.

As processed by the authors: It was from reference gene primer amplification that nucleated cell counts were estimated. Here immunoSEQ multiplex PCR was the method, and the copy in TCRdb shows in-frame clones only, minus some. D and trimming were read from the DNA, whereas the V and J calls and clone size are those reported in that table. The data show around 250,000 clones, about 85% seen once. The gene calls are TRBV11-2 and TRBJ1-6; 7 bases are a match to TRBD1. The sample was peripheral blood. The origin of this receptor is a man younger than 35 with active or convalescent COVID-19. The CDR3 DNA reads TGTGCCAGCAGCGATGCGGCTCGGGGCAGGGGGTCCGCCGATTTT. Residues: CASSDAARGRGSADF.